Listed below are T cell receptor beta chains from one sample, sequenced in a study of cytomegalovirus exposure and HLA in healthy donors. Sequencing used immunoSEQ multiplex PCR; TCRdb keeps in-frame clones, though not all of them. The sample records more than 150,000 clones, roughly 84% being singletons. The sequenced sample consisted of PBMCs. The receptor set was obtained from a woman under 30 in good health and CMV-seropositive. Both conserved end residues are part of each CDR3. A D gene is named only where the DNA matches it firmly. Rows may omit the clone size; those that give it use once, few, many or a size class.

TRBV27	TRBJ2-2	.	.	CASNNPGHTGELFF	TGTGCCAGCAACAACCCAGGCCACACCGGGGAGCTGTTTTTT
TRBV6-5	TRBJ1-1	.	.	CASSYFGAEAFF	TGTGCCAGCAGTTACTTTGGAGCTGAAGCTTTCTTT
TRBV7-3	TRBJ1-2	TRBD1	.	CASSLSGQGFNYGYTF	TGTGCCAGCAGCTTAAGTGGACAGGGGTTTAACTATGGCTACACCTTC
TRBV2	TRBJ2-3	.	.	CASQLAGSTDTQYF	TGTGCCAGCCAACTAGCCGGTAGCACAGATACGCAGTATTTT
TRBV29-1	TRBJ1-5	.	.	CSAGDAQPQHF	TGCAGCGCCGGGGATGCTCAGCCCCAGCATTTT
TRBV28	TRBJ1-4	.	.	CASSQLRGTNEKLFF	TGTGCCAGCAGCCAACTAAGGGGAACCAATGAAAAACTGTTTTTT
TRBV2	TRBJ2-1	TRBD2	.	CASRGGLAMGEQFF	TGTGCCAGCAGGGGTGGACTAGCGATGGGTGAGCAGTTCTTC
TRBV27	TRBJ2-3	TRBD2	.	CASSTPGLAGGLGDTQYF	TGTGCCAGCAGTACCCCGGGACTAGCGGGGGGGCTTGGAGATACGCAGTATTTT
TRBV28	TRBJ2-3	TRBD2	.	CASSLGGGAGSTDTQYF	TGTGCCAGCAGTTTAGGCGGGGGGGCCGGAAGCACAGATACGCAGTATTTT
TRBV6-1	TRBJ1-5	.	once	CASSESKSNQPQHF	TGTGCCAGCAGTGAGAGTAAAAGCAATCAGCCCCAGCATTTT
TRBV7-9	TRBJ2-7	.	.	CASSSAVISYEQYF	TGTGCCAGCAGCAGCGCCGTGATATCCTACGAGCAGTACTTC
TRBV6-1	TRBJ2-2	TRBD1	.	CASSDRSTGRTGELFF	TGTGCCAGCAGTGATAGGTCGACAGGGCGCACCGGGGAGCTGTTTTTT
TRBV5-1	TRBJ1-1	TRBD1	.	CASSRQGRSTEAFF	TGCGCCAGCAGCAGACAGGGACGCTCCACTGAAGCTTTCTTT
TRBV5-1	TRBJ2-1	.	.	CASSLGSPLIGGPSYNEQFF	TGCGCCAGCAGCTTGGGATCCCCCCTTATCGGGGGTCCCTCCTACAATGAGCAGTTCTTC
TRBV28	TRBJ2-1	.	.	CASRMGGTYNEQFF	TGTGCCAGCAGAATGGGGGGTACCTACAATGAGCAGTTCTTC
TRBV5-1	TRBJ1-2	TRBD1	.	CASSQQPGQGTLYGYTF	TGCGCCAGCAGCCAACAGCCGGGACAGGGGACCCTCTATGGCTACACCTTC
TRBV2	TRBJ2-3	.	few	CASSENPQVTDTQYF	TGTGCCAGCAGTGAAAACCCCCAGGTCACAGATACGCAGTATTTT
TRBV7-9	TRBJ1-2	TRBD1	.	CASSSSPTGDPRTSGYTF	TGTGCCAGCAGCTCTAGTCCGACAGGGGATCCTAGAACGAGTGGCTACACCTTC
TRBV19	TRBJ2-7	TRBD1	.	CASSETGSTYEQYF	TGTGCCAGTAGCGAGACAGGGTCAACCTACGAGCAGTACTTC
TRBV9	TRBJ2-5	TRBD1	.	CASSAGQGSFETQYF	TGTGCCAGCAGCGCTGGACAGGGGAGTTTTGAGACCCAGTACTTC
TRBV27	TRBJ1-2	.	.	CASSLSGTYGYTF	TGTGCCAGCAGTTTGTCAGGGACTTATGGCTACACCTTC
TRBV18	TRBJ1-6	.	few	CASSPETAYNSPLHF	TGTGCCAGCTCACCAGAAACAGCTTATAATTCACCCCTCCACTTT
TRBV19	TRBJ1-1	.	few	CASSYAGTEAFF	TGTGCCAGTAGCTACGCGGGAACTGAAGCTTTCTTT
TRBV7-2	TRBJ1-1	.	.	CASSLNSLGAEAFF	TGTGCCAGCAGCTTAAATTCGTTGGGCGCTGAAGCTTTCTTT
TRBV5-1	TRBJ2-3	.	.	CASSSALVAAQYF	TGCGCCAGCAGCTCCGCATTAGTAGCGGCGCAGTATTTT
TRBV11-2	TRBJ2-3	TRBD2	.	CASSFGRTSGETDTQYF	TGTGCCAGCAGCTTCGGTCGTACTAGCGGGGAGACAGATACGCAGTATTTT
TRBV4-2	TRBJ2-6	.	.	CASSQLVLGRGSGANVLTF	TGTGCCAGCAGCCAACTCGTTTTAGGTAGGGGCTCTGGGGCCAACGTCCTGACTTTC
TRBV5-6	TRBJ2-5	TRBD2	medium-sized	CASSTSGGAKETQYF	TGTGCCAGCAGCACTAGCGGGGGGGCCAAAGAGACCCAGTACTTC
TRBV4-1	TRBJ1-3	.	.	CASSLRHGEGLGNTIYF	TGCGCCAGCAGCTTACGGCATGGGGAGGGGCTTGGAAACACCATATATTTT
TRBV2	TRBJ1-2	TRBD1	few	CATSDRDYGYTF	TGTGCCACCTCGGACAGGGACTATGGCTACACCTTC
TRBV20-1	TRBJ1-2	.	.	CSVDTHGYTF	TGCAGTGTCGATACACATGGCTACACCTTC
TRBV5-8	TRBJ1-2	TRBD1	.	CASSRTQGASGYTF	TGTGCCAGCAGCCGAACTCAGGGGGCGAGTGGCTACACCTTC
TRBV4-2	TRBJ2-7	TRBD2	.	CASASGGPYEQYF	TGTGCCAGCGCTAGCGGGGGCCCCTACGAGCAGTACTTC
TRBV7-9	TRBJ2-7	TRBD2	.	CASSLWRGESYEQYF	TGTGCCAGCAGCTTATGGCGGGGGGAGTCCTACGAGCAGTACTTC
TRBV7-8	TRBJ2-1	TRBD2	.	CASSLARSGGRNEQFF	TGTGCCAGCAGCTTAGCGAGAAGCGGGGGGAGGAATGAGCAGTTCTTC
TRBV2	TRBJ2-3	.	.	CASSEASPGLAMQYF	TGTGCCAGCAGTGAAGCTTCCCCCGGGCTAGCGATGCAGTATTTT
TRBV6-5	TRBJ2-1	TRBD1	.	CASSRTGYNEQFF	TGTGCCAGCAGCAGGACAGGATACAATGAGCAGTTCTTC
TRBV13	TRBJ2-1	.	.	CASSLVSTTTLVF	TGTGCCAGCAGCTTAGTTTCTACGACAACTTTAGTCTTC
TRBV11-2	TRBJ2-3	.	.	CASSPGVMGTDTQYF	TGTGCCAGCAGCCCGGGGGTGATGGGCACAGATACGCAGTATTTT
TRBV5-8	TRBJ2-7	.	.	CASRLTFSYEQYF	TGTGCCAGCAGGCTAACTTTCTCCTACGAGCAGTACTTC
TRBV7-2	TRBJ1-1	.	.	CASSLDDSMNTEAFF	TGTGCCAGCAGCTTAGATGACAGCATGAACACTGAAGCTTTCTTT
TRBV25-1	TRBJ2-1	TRBD2	.	CASSEGLAPYEQFF	TGTGCCAGCAGTGAAGGACTAGCCCCCTATGAGCAGTTCTTC
TRBV2	TRBJ1-6	.	once	CASSEALRNSPLHF	TGTGCCAGCAGTGAAGCGCTGCGGAATTCACCCCTCCACTTT
TRBV19	TRBJ1-1	.	.	CASSIRQPNTEAFF	TGTGCCAGTAGTATTAGACAGCCGAACACTGAAGCTTTCTTT
TRBV7-6	TRBJ2-7	TRBD2	.	CASSLGASGGAGEQYF	TGTGCCAGCAGCTTAGGGGCTAGCGGGGGGGCCGGTGAGCAGTACTTC
TRBV6-4	TRBJ1-2	.	once	CASSDSRGYTF	TGTGCCAGCAGTGACTCGCGCGGCTACACCTTC
TRBV5-4	TRBJ2-7	TRBD2	.	CASSLGQRGGIEQYF	TGTGCCAGCAGCTTGGGCCAGCGGGGGGGCATCGAGCAGTACTTC
TRBV9	TRBJ1-2	.	once	CASSAISGYTF	TGTGCCAGCAGCGCTATATCCGGCTACACCTTC
TRBV27	TRBJ1-6	.	.	CASSFREPNSPLHF	TGTGCCAGCAGTTTTCGGGAGCCGAATTCACCCCTCCACTTT
TRBV7-8	TRBJ1-6	TRBD1	.	CASSLDRGLYSPLHF	TGTGCCAGCAGCTTAGACAGGGGGCTATACTCACCCCTCCACTTT
TRBV4-1	TRBJ1-2	.	.	CASSQDQGHYGYTF	TGCGCCAGCAGCCAAGATCAGGGGCACTATGGCTACACCTTC
TRBV19	TRBJ1-1	.	.	CASGDFPMNTEAFF	TGTGCCAGTGGGGACTTTCCCATGAACACTGAAGCTTTCTTT
TRBV7-9	TRBJ1-1	.	.	CASSRTVMNTEAFF	TGTGCCAGCAGCAGGACAGTAATGAACACTGAAGCTTTCTTT
TRBV18	TRBJ1-2	TRBD1	.	CASSPTGQLSGYTF	TGTGCCAGCTCACCGACGGGACAGTTGTCGGGCTACACCTTC
TRBV15	TRBJ1-1	.	.	CATSYLVGALAFF	TGTGCCACCAGCTATCTCGTAGGGGCTTTGGCTTTCTTT
TRBV2	TRBJ1-4	.	.	CASSLSDSMNEKLFF	TGTGCCAGCAGTCTTTCTGACAGCATGAATGAAAAACTGTTTTTT
TRBV18	TRBJ2-3	TRBD2	.	CASSPLAGGSTDTQYF	TGTGCCAGCTCACCGTTAGCGGGGGGAAGCACAGATACGCAGTATTTT
TRBV6-5	TRBJ1-2	.	few	CASSGVRSLYGYTF	TGTGCCAGCAGTGGAGTTCGAAGCCTCTATGGCTACACCTTC
TRBV6-1	TRBJ2-1	TRBD2	once	CASSAGTSSHEQFF	TGTGCCAGCAGCGCGGGGACTAGTTCCCATGAGCAGTTCTTC